The T cell receptor beta chain described here comes from a study of cytomegalovirus exposure and HLA in healthy donors. The CDR3 length is 13 residues. CDR1 is SGHTA and CDR2 is FQGTGA in the germline V gene. Trimming took off 5 bases at V and 2 bases at J, with 8 bases between the two ends. With respect to this clone: Its antigen is still unknown.

Whole-study results and caveats: Trimming of TCR beta V- and J-genes showed a link, identified in a later analysis, to a missense DCLRE1C variant.

13 Jbeta primers and 60 Vbeta primers were used for the PCR. Assay: immunoSEQ multiplex PCR; the TCRdb copy retains only in-frame clones and omits some. The sample holds approximately 140,000 clones, roughly 63% seen once. This TCR derives from a woman aged 55-75 years in good health and CMV-seropositive. The genes are TRBV7-3 and TRBJ2-3, with D unresolved. Sequencing was done on a sample of PBMCs. This CDR3 is CASSQLYTDTQYF. Written as DNA, the CDR3 is TGTGCCAGCAGCCAACTATACACAGATACGCAGTATTTT.